This T cell receptor beta chain was identified in a study of T cells after yellow fever vaccination. The study, taken as a whole, reports: Peaking faster, on day 5 versus 15, the secondary response was nonetheless weaker.

The sample holds many counts of this clonotype. Its matching antigen is unknown. TCRdb itself ran the 5' RACE reads through MiXCR, one entry per CDR3 protein. The profile shows 200,000 to 250,000 distinct CDR3 sequences, 6.9% of them singletons. The sequencing used CD4+ T cells sorted from PBMCs, collected 15 days after the yellow fever booster vaccination. The sequence came from a young man who received the YFV17D yellow fever vaccine.

The CDR3 DNA reads TGCAGTGCTAGAGATCCCAGGCTGGAGGCCGGGGAGCTGTTTTTT. It is translated as CSARDPRLEAGELFF. V usage is TRBV20-1 and J usage is TRBJ2-2; the D gene is possibly TRBD2 (5 bases). The CDR3 is 15 amino acids. Germline V gene sequence: CDR1 DFQATT, CDR2 SNEGSKA (reference sequence). The V end was cut by 0 bases, the J end by 6 bases, with 14 bases between.